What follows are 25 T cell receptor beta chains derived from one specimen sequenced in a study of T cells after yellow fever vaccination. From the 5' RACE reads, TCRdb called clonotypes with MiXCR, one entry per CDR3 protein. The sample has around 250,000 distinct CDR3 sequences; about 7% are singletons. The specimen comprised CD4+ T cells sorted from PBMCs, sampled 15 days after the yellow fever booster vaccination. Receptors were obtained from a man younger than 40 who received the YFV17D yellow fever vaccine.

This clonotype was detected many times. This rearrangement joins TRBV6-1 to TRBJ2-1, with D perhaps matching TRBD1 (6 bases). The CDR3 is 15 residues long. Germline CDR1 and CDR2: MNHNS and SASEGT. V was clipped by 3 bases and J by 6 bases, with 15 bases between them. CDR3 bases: TGTGCCAGCAGTGAGACAGGTCGAGGGTCCAATGAGCAGTTCTTC. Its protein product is CASSETGRGSNEQFF.

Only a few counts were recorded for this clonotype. The CDR3 is CASSLRQDEKLFF. The CDR3 DNA is TGTGCCAGCTCTCTCCGACAGGATGAAAAACTGTTTTTT. V and J are TRBV28 and TRBJ1-4; weak D call: TRBD1 (6 bases). The V end was cut by 8 bases, the J end by 6 bases, with 13 bases between. This CDR3 region has 13 residues. In germline, CDR1 is MDHEN, CDR2 SYDVKM.

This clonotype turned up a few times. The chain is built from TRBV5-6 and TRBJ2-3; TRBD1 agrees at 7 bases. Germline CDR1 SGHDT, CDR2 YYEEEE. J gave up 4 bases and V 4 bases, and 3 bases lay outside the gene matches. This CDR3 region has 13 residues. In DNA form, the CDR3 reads TGTGCCAGCAGCCCCGGGACAGCAGATACGCAGTATTTT. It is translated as CASSPGTADTQYF.

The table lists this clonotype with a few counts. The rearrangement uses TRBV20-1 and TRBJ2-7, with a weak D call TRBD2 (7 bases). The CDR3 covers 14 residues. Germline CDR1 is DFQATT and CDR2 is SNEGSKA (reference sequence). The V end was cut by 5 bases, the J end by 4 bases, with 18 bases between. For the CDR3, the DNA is TGCAGTGCTCCGGGGGCGGGAGTGTTATACGAGCAGTACTTC. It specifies CSAPGAGVLYEQYF.

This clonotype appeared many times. The CDR3 DNA follows: TGTGCCACTCTAAGGGGTATCGGGCAGTTCTTC. Translating it yields CATLRGIGQFF. The chain joins TRBV24-1 to TRBJ2-1; tentatively, D is TRBD1 (5 bases). Trimming removed 10 bases at V and 12 bases at J, with 15 bases between. The CDR3 totals 11 residues. CDR1 and CDR2 (germline): KGHDR, SFDVKD.

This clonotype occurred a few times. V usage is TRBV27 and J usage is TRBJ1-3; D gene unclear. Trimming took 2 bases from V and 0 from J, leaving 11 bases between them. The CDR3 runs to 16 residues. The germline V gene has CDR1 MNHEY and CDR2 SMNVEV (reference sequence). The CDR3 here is CASSLRPGASGNTIYF. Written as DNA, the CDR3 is TGTGCCAGCAGTTTAAGGCCAGGAGCCTCTGGAAACACCATATATTTT.

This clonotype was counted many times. CDR3 coding DNA: TGTGCCAGCAGCCGGGACAGCAACTATGGCTACACCTTC. Encoded protein: CASSRDSNYGYTF. The rearrangement joins TRBV7-2 to TRBJ1-2, with TRBD1 identical over 7 bases. CDR3 length equals 13 residues. Germline assignment: CDR1 SGHTA and CDR2 FQGNSA. V shed 5 bases and J 2 bases; nucleotides not matched to a gene: 2.

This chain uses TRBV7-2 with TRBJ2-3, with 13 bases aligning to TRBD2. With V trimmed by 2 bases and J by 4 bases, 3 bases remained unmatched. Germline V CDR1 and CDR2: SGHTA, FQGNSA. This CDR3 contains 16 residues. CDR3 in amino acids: CASSLLGLAGSDTQYF. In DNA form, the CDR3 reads TGTGCCAGCAGCTTACTGGGACTAGCGGGGTCAGATACGCAGTATTTT.

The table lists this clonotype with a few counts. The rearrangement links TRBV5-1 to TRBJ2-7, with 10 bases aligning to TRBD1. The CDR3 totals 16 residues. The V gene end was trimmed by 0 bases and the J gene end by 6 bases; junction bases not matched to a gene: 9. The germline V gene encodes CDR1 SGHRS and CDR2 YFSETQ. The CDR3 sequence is CASSLAMGQGTLEQYF. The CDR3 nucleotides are TGCGCCAGCAGCTTGGCGATGGGACAGGGGACCCTCGAGCAGTACTTC.

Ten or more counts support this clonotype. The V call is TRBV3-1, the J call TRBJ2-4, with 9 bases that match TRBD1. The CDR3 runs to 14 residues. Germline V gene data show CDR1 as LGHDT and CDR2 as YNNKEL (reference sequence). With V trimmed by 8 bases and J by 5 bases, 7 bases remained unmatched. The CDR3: CASAAGTGQNIQYF. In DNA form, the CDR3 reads TGTGCCAGCGCAGCAGGGACAGGGCAAAACATTCAGTACTTC.

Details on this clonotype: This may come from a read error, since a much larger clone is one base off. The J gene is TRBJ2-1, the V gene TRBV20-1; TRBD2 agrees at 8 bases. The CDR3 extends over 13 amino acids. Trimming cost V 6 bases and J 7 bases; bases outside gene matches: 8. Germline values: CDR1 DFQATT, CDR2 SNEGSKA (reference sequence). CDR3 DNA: TGCAGTGCCACCGCGACTAGCGTTAATGAGCAGTTCTTC. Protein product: CSATATSVNEQFF.

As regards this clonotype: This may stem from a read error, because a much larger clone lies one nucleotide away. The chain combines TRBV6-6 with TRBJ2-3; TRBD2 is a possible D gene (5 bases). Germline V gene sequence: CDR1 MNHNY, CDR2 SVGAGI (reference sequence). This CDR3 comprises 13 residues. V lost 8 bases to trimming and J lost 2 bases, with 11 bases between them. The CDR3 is CASSKDFTDTQYF. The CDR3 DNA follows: TGTGCCAGCTCCAAGGACTTCACAGATACGCAGTATTTT.

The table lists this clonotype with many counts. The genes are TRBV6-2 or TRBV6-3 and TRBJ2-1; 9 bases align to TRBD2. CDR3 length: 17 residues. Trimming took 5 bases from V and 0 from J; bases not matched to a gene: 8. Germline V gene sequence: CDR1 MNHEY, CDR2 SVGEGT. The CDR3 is CASSPSRSGSSYNEQFF. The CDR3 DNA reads TGTGCCAGCAGTCCCTCCCGTAGCGGGAGCTCCTACAATGAGCAGTTCTTC.

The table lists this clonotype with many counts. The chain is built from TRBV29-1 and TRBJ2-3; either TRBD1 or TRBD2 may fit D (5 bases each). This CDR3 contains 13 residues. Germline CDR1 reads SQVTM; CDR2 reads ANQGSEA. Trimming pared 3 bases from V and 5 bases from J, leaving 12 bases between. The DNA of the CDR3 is TGCAGCGTTGAGAGTGGGGCGGGAGATACGCAGTATTTT. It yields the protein CSVESGAGDTQYF.

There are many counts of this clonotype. The CDR3 DNA sequence: TGTGCCAGCACAGCAGGGAGCGGGTCTTCACCCCTCCACTTT. Translating it yields CASTAGSGSSPLHF. The J gene is TRBJ1-6, the V gene TRBV3-1, with a weak D call TRBD1 (5 bases). Germline CDR1 and CDR2: LGHDT and YNNKEL (reference sequence). CDR3 length: 14 residues. V was pared by 7 bases and J by 9 bases, with 16 bases between.

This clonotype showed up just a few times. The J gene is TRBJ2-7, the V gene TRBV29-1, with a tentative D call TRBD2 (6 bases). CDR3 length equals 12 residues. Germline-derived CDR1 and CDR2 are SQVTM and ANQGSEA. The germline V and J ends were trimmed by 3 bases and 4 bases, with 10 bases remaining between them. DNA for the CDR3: TGCAGCGTTGAGGTCGGGGGTTACGAGCAGTACTTC. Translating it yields CSVEVGGYEQYF.

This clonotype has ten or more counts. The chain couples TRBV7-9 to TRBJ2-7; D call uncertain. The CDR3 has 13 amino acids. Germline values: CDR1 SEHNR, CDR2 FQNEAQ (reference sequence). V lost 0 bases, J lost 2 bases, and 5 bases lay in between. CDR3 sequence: CASSLASPYEQYF. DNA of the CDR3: TGTGCCAGCAGCTTAGCGTCACCCTACGAGCAGTACTTC.

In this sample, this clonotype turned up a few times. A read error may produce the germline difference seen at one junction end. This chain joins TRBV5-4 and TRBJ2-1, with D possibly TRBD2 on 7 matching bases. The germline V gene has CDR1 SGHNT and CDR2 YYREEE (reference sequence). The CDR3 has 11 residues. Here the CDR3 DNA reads TGTGCCAGCAGTGGGGGGGGGCCTGGGATCTTC. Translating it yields CASSGGGPGIF.

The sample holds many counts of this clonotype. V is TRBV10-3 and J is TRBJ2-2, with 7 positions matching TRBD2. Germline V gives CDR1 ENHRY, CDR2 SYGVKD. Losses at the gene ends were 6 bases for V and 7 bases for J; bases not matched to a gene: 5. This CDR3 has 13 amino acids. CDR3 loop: CAIRARGVGELFF. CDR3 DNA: TGTGCCATCAGAGCCCGGGGGGTCGGGGAGCTGTTTTTT.

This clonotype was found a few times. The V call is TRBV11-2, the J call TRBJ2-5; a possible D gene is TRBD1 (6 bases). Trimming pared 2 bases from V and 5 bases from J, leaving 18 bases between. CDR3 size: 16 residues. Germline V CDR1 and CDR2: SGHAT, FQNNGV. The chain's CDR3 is CASSLFPAAQGETQYF. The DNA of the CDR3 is TGTGCCAGCAGCTTATTTCCGGCAGCTCAGGGGGAGACCCAGTACTTC.

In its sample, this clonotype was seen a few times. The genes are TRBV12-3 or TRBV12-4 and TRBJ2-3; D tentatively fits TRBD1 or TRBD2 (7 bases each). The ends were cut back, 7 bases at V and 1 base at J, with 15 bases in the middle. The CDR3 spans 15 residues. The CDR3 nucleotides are TGTGCCAGCACCCTGGGAGGGGGCGGCACAGATACGCAGTATTTT. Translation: CASTLGGGGTDTQYF.

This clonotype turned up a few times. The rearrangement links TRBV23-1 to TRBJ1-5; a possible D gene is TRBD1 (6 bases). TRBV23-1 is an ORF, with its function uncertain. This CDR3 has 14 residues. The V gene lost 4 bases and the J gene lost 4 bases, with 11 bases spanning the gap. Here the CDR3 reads CASSPRQVNQPQHF. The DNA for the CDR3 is TGCGCCAGCAGTCCCCGACAGGTTAATCAGCCCCAGCATTTT.

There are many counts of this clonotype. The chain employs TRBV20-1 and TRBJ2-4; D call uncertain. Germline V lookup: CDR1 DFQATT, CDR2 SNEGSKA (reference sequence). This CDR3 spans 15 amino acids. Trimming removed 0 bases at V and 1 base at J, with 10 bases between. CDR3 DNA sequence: TGCAGTGCTAGAGATCCCACTACGGCCAAAAACATTCAGTACTTC. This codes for CSARDPTTAKNIQYF.

The CDR3 reads CATQGGSANTGELFF. CDR3 in DNA: TGCGCCACCCAGGGGGGGTCCGCGAACACCGGGGAGCTGTTTTTT. The chain combines TRBV5-1 with TRBJ2-2; D tentatively reads TRBD1 or TRBD2 (7 bases each). V lost 9 bases and J 0 bases, leaving 15 bases between the germline ends. The CDR3 contains 15 residues. The V gene's germline CDR1 is SGHRS and CDR2 YFSETQ.

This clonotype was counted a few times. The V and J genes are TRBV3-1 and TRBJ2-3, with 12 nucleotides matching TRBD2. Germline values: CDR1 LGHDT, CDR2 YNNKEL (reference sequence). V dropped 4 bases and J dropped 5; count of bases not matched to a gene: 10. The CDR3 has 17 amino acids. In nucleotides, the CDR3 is TGTGCCAGCAGCCCCCGGACTAGCGGGACTAGTGGAGATACGCAGTATTTT. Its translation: CASSPRTSGTSGDTQYF.